These 5 T cell receptor beta chains originate from one sample sequenced in a study of blood T cell repertoires in COVID-19. Profiled with immunoSEQ multiplex PCR; TCRdb holds only in-frame clones, not every one. The data hold approximately 16,000 clones, with about nine tenths observed a single time. The sample taken for sequencing was peripheral blood. The receptor set was obtained from a human donor in a cohort sampled during active COVID-19.

J is TRBJ2-5 and V is TRBV7-2; D gene unclear. The CDR3 loop spans 14 amino acids. Trimming removed 5 bases from V and 3 bases from J, with 13 bases in between. Germline V gene data show CDR1 as SGHTA and CDR2 as FQGNSA. In DNA, the CDR3 is TGTGCCAGCAGCCCCTTAAATAACAAAGAGACCCAGTACTTC. Translation: CASSPLNNKETQYF.

The rearrangement uses TRBV3-1 (or the pseudogene TRBV3-2) and TRBJ2-5, with TRBD2 matching 15 bases. The CDR3 has 17 amino acids. J was trimmed by 9 bases and V by 4 bases; bases with no gene match: 12. CDR1 LGHDT and CDR2 YNNKEL come from the germline V gene (reference sequence). The CDR3 bases are TGTGCCAGCAGCCGGACTAGCGGGGGGGCAAGGAGTTGGCCCCAGTACTTC. Translated: CASSRTSGGARSWPQYF.

This sequence joins TRBV27 and TRBJ2-5, with D possibly TRBD1 on 5 matching bases. Germline V gives CDR1 MNHEY, CDR2 SMNVEV (reference sequence). This CDR3 comprises 14 residues. V was pared by 6 bases and J by 0 bases, with 11 bases between. DNA for the CDR3: TGTGCCAGCAGCCCGAAGGGGAACCAAGAGACCCAGTACTTC. This translates into CASSPKGNQETQYF.

The J gene is TRBJ2-1, the V gene TRBV11-3; 9 bases agree with TRBD2. The V and J ends lost 6 bases and 11 bases, in that order; junction bases with no gene match: 14. Looked up from germline, CDR1 is SGHNT and CDR2 is YENEEA. The CDR3 runs 15 residues. CDR3 protein: CASSQLAGPAAKQFF. The CDR3 DNA reads as TGTGCCAGCAGTCAGCTAGCGGGACCAGCCGCAAAGCAGTTCTTC.

The chain is built from TRBV6-5 and TRBJ2-5; the D is unclear. Trimming pared 2 bases from V and 2 bases from J, leaving 12 bases between. The germline V gene has CDR1 MNHEY and CDR2 SVGAGI. This CDR3 spans 15 amino acids. The CDR3 DNA follows: TGTGCCAGCAGTTACGGCCCAGAGGCTCAAGAGACCCAGTACTTC. It translates to CASSYGPEAQETQYF.